The present T cell receptor beta chain was sequenced within a study of CD8 T cells in Susac syndrome. RNA was extracted with the RNeasy kit, and a quantity of about 0.45 to 1 ug was reverse transcribed using random hexamers. Amplification of TCR beta CDR3 spanned 54 Vbeta and 13 Jbeta via immunoSEQ multiplex PCR. Using its own MiXCR run on the immunoSEQ multiplex PCR reads, TCRdb lists one record per CDR3 protein. The sample carries about 150,000 distinct CDR3 sequences, roughly 95% recorded once. CDR1 is SEHNR and CDR2 is FQNEAQ in the germline V gene (reference sequence). The CDR3 covers 13 residues. V lost 4 bases, J lost 0 bases, and 4 bases lay in between.

The sample taken for sequencing was CD4+ T cells from PBMCs. The gene calls are TRBV7-9 and TRBJ1-3, with D unresolved. This TCR came from a human donor in good health. In nucleotides, the CDR3 is TGTGCCAGCAGCTCCTACTCTGGAAACACCATATATTTT. Its protein product is CASSSYSGNTIYF.